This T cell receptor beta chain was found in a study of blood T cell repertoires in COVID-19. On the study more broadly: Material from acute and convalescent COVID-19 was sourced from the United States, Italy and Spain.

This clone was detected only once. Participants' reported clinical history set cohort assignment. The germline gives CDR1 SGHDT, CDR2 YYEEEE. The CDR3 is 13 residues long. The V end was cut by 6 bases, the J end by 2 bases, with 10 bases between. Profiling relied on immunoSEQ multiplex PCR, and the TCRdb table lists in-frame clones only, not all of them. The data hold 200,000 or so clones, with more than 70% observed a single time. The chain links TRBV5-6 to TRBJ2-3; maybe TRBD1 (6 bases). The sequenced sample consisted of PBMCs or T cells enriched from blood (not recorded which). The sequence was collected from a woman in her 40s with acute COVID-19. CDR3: CASTRTVTDTQYF. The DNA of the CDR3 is TGTGCCAGCACCCGGACAGTCACAGATACGCAGTATTTT.